Here is one T cell receptor (beta chain) with its context. The antigen is not known. TCRdb keeps only in-frame clones here, not all; method: immunoSEQ multiplex PCR. This sample yields fewer than 100,000 clones, of which 81% are seen a single time; roughly 2.7% belongs to the top ten. These data come from a study of PD-1 blockade in mismatch repair-deficient tumors. Study-wide results and caveats: Tumor-resident clones, often undetectable pretreatment in blood, expanded then contracted after pembrolizumab.

Germline lookup yields CDR1 SGHTA and CDR2 FQGNSA. This CDR3 region has 15 residues. The V gene lost 6 bases and the J gene lost 3 bases, with 17 bases spanning the gap. Mismatch repair deficiency was confirmed in all patients, by PCR or immunohistochemistry. The TCR-sequenced patients were a few responders to pembrolizumab. The material sequenced was peripheral blood, taken 12 weeks after starting pembrolizumab. The receptor was isolated from an adult with mismatch repair-deficient cancer. This rearrangement joins TRBV7-2 to TRBJ2-5; D might be TRBD1 (6 bases). Written as DNA, the CDR3 is TGTGCCAGCAGTTTACAGGGCAGGGTGGAAGAGACCCAGTACTTC. Amino acids: CASSLQGRVEETQYF. Variable domain in full (rest from reference TRBV7-2 and TRBJ2-5): GAGVSQSPSNKVTEKGKDVELRCDPISGHTALYWYRQSLGQGLEFLIYFQGNSAPDKSGLPSDRFSAERTGGSVSTLTIQRTQQEDSAVYLCASSLQGRVEETQYFGPGTRLLVL.